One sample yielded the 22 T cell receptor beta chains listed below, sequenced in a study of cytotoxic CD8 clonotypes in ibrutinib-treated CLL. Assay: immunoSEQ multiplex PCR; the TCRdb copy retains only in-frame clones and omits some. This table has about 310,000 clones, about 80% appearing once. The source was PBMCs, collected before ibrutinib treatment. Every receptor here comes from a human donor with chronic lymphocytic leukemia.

The CDR3 sequence: CAISESGTTSYEQYF. In DNA, the CDR3 is TGTGCCATCAGTGAGTCTGGGACTACCTCCTACGAGCAGTACTTC. The chain links TRBV10-3 to TRBJ2-7; TRBD2 matches 7 bases. V trimming: 0 bases; J trimming: 0 bases; junction bases outside the gene matches: 2. Germline V gives CDR1 ENHRY, CDR2 SYGVKD. This CDR3 contains 15 residues.

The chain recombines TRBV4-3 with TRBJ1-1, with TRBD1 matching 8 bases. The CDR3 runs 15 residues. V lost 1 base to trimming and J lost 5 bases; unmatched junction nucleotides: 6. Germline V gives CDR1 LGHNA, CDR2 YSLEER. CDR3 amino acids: CASSQVTGGRTEAFF. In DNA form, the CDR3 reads TGCGCCAGCAGCCAAGTCACAGGGGGTCGGACTGAAGCTTTCTTT.

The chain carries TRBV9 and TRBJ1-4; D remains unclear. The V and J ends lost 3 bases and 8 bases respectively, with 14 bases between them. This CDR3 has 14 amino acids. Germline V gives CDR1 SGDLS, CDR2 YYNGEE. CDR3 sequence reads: CASSETASGEKLFF. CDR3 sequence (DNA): TGTGCCAGCAGCGAGACGGCTTCGGGGGAAAAACTGTTTTTT.

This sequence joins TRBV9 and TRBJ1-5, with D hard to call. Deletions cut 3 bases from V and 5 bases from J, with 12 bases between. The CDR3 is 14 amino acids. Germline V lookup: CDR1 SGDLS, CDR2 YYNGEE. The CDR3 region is CASSGVGVDQPQHF. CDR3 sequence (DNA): TGTGCCAGCAGCGGCGTCGGGGTAGATCAGCCCCAGCATTTT.

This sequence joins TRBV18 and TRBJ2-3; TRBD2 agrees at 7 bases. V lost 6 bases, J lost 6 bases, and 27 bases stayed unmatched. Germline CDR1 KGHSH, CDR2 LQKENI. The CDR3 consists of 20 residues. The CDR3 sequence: CASSRGDPGTKRVFLDTQYF. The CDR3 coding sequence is TGTGCCAGCTCCCGGGGCGACCCGGGGACTAAACGAGTTTTTCTGGATACGCAGTATTTT.

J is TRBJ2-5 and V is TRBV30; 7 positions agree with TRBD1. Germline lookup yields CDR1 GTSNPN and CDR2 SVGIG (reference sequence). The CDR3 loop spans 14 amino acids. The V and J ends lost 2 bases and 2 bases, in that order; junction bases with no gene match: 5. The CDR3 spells CAWSTGRGQETQYF. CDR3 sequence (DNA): TGTGCCTGGAGTACCGGCAGGGGGCAAGAGACCCAGTACTTC. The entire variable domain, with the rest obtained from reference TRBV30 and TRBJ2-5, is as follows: SQTIHQWPATLVQPVGSPLSLECTVEGTSNPNLYWYRQAAGRGLQLLFYSVGIGQISSEVPQNLSASRPQDRQFILSSKKLLLSDSGFYLCAWSTGRGQETQYFGPGTRLLVL.

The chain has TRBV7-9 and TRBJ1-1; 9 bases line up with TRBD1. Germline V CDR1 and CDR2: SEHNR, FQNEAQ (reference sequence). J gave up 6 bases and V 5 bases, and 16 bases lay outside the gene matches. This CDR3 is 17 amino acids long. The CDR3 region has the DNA TGTGCCAGCAGCCCGGTCCCGGGACAGGGATTAGACGCTGAAGCTTTCTTT. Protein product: CASSPVPGQGLDAEAFF.

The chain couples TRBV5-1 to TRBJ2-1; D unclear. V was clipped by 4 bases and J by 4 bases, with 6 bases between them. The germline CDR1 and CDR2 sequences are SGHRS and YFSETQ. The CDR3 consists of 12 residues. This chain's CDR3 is CASSPDYNEQFF. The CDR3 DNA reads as TGCGCCAGCAGCCCAGATTACAATGAGCAGTTCTTC. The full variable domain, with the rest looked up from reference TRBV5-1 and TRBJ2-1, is KAGVTQTPRYLIKTRGQQVTLSCSPISGHRSVSWYQQTPGQGLQFLFEYFSETQRNKGNFPGRFSGRQFSNSRSEMNVSTLELGDSALYLCASSPDYNEQFFGPGTRLTVL.

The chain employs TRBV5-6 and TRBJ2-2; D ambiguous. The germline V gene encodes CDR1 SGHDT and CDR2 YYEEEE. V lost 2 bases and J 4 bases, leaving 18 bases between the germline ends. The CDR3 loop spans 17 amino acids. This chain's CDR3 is CASSFGAVILSTGELFF. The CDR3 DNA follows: TGTGCCAGCAGCTTTGGCGCGGTAATTTTATCCACCGGGGAGCTGTTTTTT.

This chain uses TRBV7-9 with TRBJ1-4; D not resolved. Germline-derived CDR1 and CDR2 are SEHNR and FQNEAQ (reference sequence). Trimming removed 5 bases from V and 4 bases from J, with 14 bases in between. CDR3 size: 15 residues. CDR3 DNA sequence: TGTGCCAGCAGCCCCACTGGGCAGTATAATGAAAAACTGTTTTTT. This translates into CASSPTGQYNEKLFF.

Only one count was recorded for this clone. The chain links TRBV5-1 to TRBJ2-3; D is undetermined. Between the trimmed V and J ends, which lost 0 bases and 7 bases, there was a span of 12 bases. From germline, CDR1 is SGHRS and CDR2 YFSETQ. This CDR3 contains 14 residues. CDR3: CASSLGPGGNTQYF. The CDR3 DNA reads TGCGCCAGCAGCTTGGGTCCGGGTGGAAATACGCAGTATTTT.

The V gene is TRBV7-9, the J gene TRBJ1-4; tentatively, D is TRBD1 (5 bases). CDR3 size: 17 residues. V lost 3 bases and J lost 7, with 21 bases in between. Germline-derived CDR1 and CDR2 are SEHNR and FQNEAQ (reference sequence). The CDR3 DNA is TGTGCCAGCAGCTTCCCCCCTGTTCGGGGGGTTGGTGAAAAACTGTTTTTT. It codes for CASSFPPVRGVGEKLFF.

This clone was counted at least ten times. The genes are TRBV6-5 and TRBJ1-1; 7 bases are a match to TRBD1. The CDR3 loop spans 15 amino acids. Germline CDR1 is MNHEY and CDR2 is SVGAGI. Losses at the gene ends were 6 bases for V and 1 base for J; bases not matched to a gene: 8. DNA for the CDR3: TGTGCCAGCAGAACTACCGGGACAGAGAACACTGAAGCTTTCTTT. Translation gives CASRTTGTENTEAFF.

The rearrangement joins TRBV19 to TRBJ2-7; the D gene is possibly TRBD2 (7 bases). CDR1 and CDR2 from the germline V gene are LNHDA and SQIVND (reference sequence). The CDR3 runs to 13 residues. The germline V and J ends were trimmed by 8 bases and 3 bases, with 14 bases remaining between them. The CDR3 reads CASSWGGGYEQYF. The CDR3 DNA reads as TGTGCCAGTTCTTGGGGGGGCGGCTACGAGCAGTACTTC.

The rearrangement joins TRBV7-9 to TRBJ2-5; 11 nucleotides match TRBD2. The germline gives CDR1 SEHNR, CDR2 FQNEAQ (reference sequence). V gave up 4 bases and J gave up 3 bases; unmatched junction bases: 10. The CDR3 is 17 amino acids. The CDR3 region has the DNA TGTGCCAGCAGCTCCGGACTAGCGGGCCCTACTGAAGAGACCCAGTACTTC. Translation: CASSSGLAGPTEETQYF.

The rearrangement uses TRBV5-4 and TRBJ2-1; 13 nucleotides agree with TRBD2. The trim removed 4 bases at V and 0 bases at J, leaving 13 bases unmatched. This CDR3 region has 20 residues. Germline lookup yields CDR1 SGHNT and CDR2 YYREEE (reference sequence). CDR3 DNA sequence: TGTGCCAGCAGCCTACCAGGCGGACTAGCGGGAGTTGGCTCCTACAATGAGCAGTTCTTC. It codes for CASSLPGGLAGVGSYNEQFF.

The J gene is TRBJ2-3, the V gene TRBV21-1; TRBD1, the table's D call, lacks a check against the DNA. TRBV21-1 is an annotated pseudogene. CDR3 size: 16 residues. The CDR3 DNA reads TGTGCCAGCAGCAAACCCTTGGACAGGGACACAGATACGCAGTATTTT. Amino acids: CASSKPLDRDTDTQYF.

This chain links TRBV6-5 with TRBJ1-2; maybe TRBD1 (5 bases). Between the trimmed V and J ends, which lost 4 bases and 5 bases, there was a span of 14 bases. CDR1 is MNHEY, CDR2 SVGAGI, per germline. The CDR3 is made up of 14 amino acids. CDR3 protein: CASSLSGTDYGYTF. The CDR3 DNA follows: TGTGCCAGCAGTTTATCTGGGACTGATTATGGCTACACCTTC.

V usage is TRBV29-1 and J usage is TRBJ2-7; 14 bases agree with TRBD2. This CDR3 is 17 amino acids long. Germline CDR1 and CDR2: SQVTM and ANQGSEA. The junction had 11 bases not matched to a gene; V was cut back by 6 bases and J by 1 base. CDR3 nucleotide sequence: TGCAGCGTCGAGGGACTAGCGGGAGCCTCGTTATCCTACGAGCAGTACTTC. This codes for CSVEGLAGASLSYEQYF.

CDR3 sequence: CASSLGWQGGTGELFF. Written as DNA, the CDR3 is TGTGCCAGCAGCTTAGGTTGGCAGGGGGGCACCGGGGAGCTGTTTTTT. The V and J genes are TRBV5-4 and TRBJ2-2; possible D gene TRBD1, 7 bases. CDR3 length equals 16 residues. Germline CDR1 SGHNT, CDR2 YYREEE (reference sequence). V lost 2 bases to trimming and J lost 4 bases, with 15 bases between them.

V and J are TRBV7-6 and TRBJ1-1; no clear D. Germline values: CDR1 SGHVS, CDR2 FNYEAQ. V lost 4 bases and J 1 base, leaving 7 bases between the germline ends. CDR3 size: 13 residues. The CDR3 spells CASSYGRNTEAFF. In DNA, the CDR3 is TGTGCCAGCAGCTACGGGAGGAACACTGAAGCTTTCTTT.

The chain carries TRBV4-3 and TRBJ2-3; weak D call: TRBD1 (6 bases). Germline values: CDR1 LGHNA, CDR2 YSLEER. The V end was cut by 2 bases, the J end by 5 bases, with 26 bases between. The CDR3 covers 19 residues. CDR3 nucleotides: TGCGCCAGCAGCCAACGTACAAGCTCACAGGGAAAAGTTGTAGATACGCAGTATTTT. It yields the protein CASSQRTSSQGKVVDTQYF.